This T cell receptor (beta chain) was sequenced in a study of cytomegalovirus exposure and HLA in healthy donors. Background on the study: The platform used for the roughly 110 validation repertoires matched that of the approximately 670 first-cohort repertoires, a later analysis reported.

General study findings and limits: Altogether, 170 or so TCR beta chains were recorded as cytomegalovirus-associated. Diagnosis of cytomegalovirus status made by the classifier reportedly showed high specificity and sensitivity. Rare TCR sequences dominated, though some public TCRs recurred in many donors.

Germline lookup yields CDR1 LGHNA and CDR2 YNFKEQ. The CDR3 covers 14 residues. The V gene lost 3 bases and the J gene lost 1 base, with 7 bases spanning the gap. A word on this clone: What it binds is unknown. This CDR3 is also generated by other DNA sequences in the sample.

Sequenced by immunoSEQ multiplex PCR; TCRdb stores in-frame clones only, minus some. The sample has 200,000 to 250,000 clones, approximately 87% seen once. This rearrangement joins TRBV4-2 to TRBJ1-3; the D gene is possibly TRBD1 (5 bases). Sequenced sample: PBMCs. The sequence came from a man between 18 and 35 years old in good health and CMV-seronegative. The chain's CDR3 is CASSQAGSGNTIYF. The CDR3 nucleotides read TGTGCCAGCAGCCAGGCAGGGTCTGGAAACACCATATATTTT.